Below are 6 T cell receptor beta chains sequenced from a single sample in a study of cytomegalovirus exposure and HLA in healthy donors. It was with 60 Vbeta and 13 Jbeta primers that the PCR ran. Profiling relied on immunoSEQ multiplex PCR, and the TCRdb table lists in-frame clones only, not all of them. In the table there are roughly 200,000 clones, about four fifths of which are singletons. Sequencing used PBMCs. Receptors were obtained from a male donor in good health and CMV-seronegative.

This clone was counted a few times. The chain combines TRBV5-4 with TRBJ2-1; D remains ambiguous. The CDR3 runs 15 residues. Trimming took 0 bases from V and 2 from J, leaving 9 bases between them. CDR1 and CDR2 (germline): SGHNT, YYREEE (reference sequence). This CDR3 reads CASSLGRNTYNEQFF. The CDR3 DNA reads TGTGCCAGCAGCTTGGGCCGAAACACCTACAATGAGCAGTTCTTC. Drawing the rest from reference TRBV5-4 and TRBJ2-1, the complete variable domain is ETGVTQSPTHLIKTRGQQVTLRCSSQSGHNTVSWYQQALGQGPQFIFQYYREEENGRGNFPPRFSGLQFPNYSSELNVNALELDDSALYLCASSLGRNTYNEQFFGPGTRLTVL.

V and J are TRBV29-1 and TRBJ2-3, with TRBD1 identical over 9 bases. CDR1 and CDR2 (germline): SQVTM, ANQGSEA. V shed 3 bases, J shed 3 bases, and the junction held 10 bases outside the gene matches. CDR3 length equals 16 residues. The CDR3 nucleotides read TGCAGCGTTGAGGCATGGGACAGGGTAGTAACAGATACGCAGTATTTT. Translated, it gives CSVEAWDRVVTDTQYF.

This clone was counted only a few times. The chain couples TRBV30 to TRBJ1-3; 7 bases map to TRBD1. The length of the CDR3 is 14 residues. Germline V gene sequence: CDR1 GTSNPN, CDR2 SVGIG (reference sequence). J gave up 4 bases and V 5 bases, and 8 bases lay outside the gene matches. The CDR3 spells CAWSPDRIGNTIYF. The CDR3 nucleotides read TGTGCCTGGTCCCCGGACAGGATAGGAAACACCATATATTTT.

This sequence joins TRBV11-1 and TRBJ1-6, with TRBD1 identical over 11 bases. The CDR3 length is 17 residues. The germline V gene encodes CDR1 SGHAT and CDR2 FQDESV (reference sequence). The V and J ends lost 4 bases and 2 bases, in that order; junction bases with no gene match: 4. The CDR3 coding sequence is TGTGCCAGCAGCTCCGGGACAGGGGGGACCTATAATTCACCCCTCCACTTT. It codes for CASSSGTGGTYNSPLHF.

The CDR3 DNA follows: TGTGCCAGCAGTTGGTCGACAGGGGGAACCTACTATGGCTACACCTTC. This encodes CASSWSTGGTYYGYTF. The genes are TRBV6-5 and TRBJ1-2; the match to TRBD1 covers 9 bases. Germline V gene data show CDR1 as MNHEY and CDR2 as SVGAGI. Trimming removed 4 bases from V and 3 bases from J; junction bases left unmatched: 9. The CDR3 contains 16 residues.

In this sample, this clone turned up once. The gene calls are TRBV11-2 and TRBJ2-5; unclear D gene. The length of the CDR3 is 15 residues. Trimming stripped 2 bases from V and 3 bases from J, with 13 bases between. Germline CDR1 and CDR2: SGHAT and FQNNGV. CDR3 sequence: CASSLLTGYEETQYF. As DNA, the CDR3 is TGTGCCAGCAGCTTACTGACGGGTTACGAAGAGACCCAGTACTTC.